The present T cell receptor beta chain was sequenced within a study of blood T cell repertoires in COVID-19. Study-level background: COVID-19 samples collected from the United States, Italy and Spain covered acute and convalescent phases. Nucleic acid was either cDNA or gDNA, and it came from T cells, B-cell-depleted T cells, or PBMCs.

Source study methods: Cell counts per sample came from amplifying reference gene primers. The assay was immunoSEQ multiplex PCR, and TCRdb's table has in-frame clones only and misses some. That table is the source of V, J and clone size, and D and trimming were worked out from the DNA. The data hold under 300,000 clones, with approximately 79% observed a single time. On this clone: It may be a read error: a sequence one base away is much more abundant.

CDR3 length: 15 residues. Germline values: CDR1 SGHTA, CDR2 FQGNSA. The genes are TRBV7-2 and TRBJ1-5; no clear D gene. The specimen was peripheral blood. This clonotype was sampled from a middle-aged woman with active or convalescent COVID-19. The CDR3 loop reads CASSLGGRRNQLQHF. The CDR3 DNA sequence: TGTGCCAGCAGCTTAGGCGGCAGGAGGAATCAGCTCCAGCATTTT.